This record covers a single TCR beta chain. Antigen: not known. A roughly 120-subject validation cohort, separate from the approximately 610-subject first cohort, supplied the donors. The data were obtained in a study of cytomegalovirus exposure and HLA in healthy donors. Study outcomes and limitations: It was found in a later analysis that first-cohort TCR clusters tended to co-occur in the 100 to 150 validation repertoires. There were over 150 TCR beta chains listed as cytomegalovirus-associated. Reported results showed that the classifier diagnosed cytomegalovirus status with high specificity and sensitivity.

CDR3 size: 12 residues. V was shortened by 4 bases and J by 3 bases, with 7 bases between the two germline ends. Sequencing was performed with immunoSEQ multiplex PCR; in TCRdb, only in-frame clones are kept and a portion is missing. The sample contains around 94,000 clones, just under 95% of which appear only once. This TCR derives from a woman younger than 30 in good health and CMV-seronegative. The sample taken for sequencing was PBMCs. V gene TRBV7-1 combines with J gene TRBJ2-7; tentative D call: TRBD1 (5 bases). TRBV7-1 is designated an ORF whose function remains uncertain. CDR3 DNA sequence: TGTGCCAGCAGCTTGCAGGGCTACGAGCAGTACTTC. Protein sequence: CASSLQGYEQYF.